A selection of T cell receptor beta chains follows, all from one sample in a study of blood T cell repertoires in COVID-19. The method was immunoSEQ multiplex PCR; TCRdb's version includes in-frame clones alone and lacks a portion of them. The data show 83,000 or so clones, around 79% seen once. Source material: peripheral blood. The receptors shown here come from a woman older than 75 with acute or convalescent COVID-19. Both conserved end residues are part of each CDR3. The order of the fields is V gene, J gene, D gene, clone size, CDR3 DNA, CDR3 protein. D genes are given only for firm matches. Only part of the rows carry a size: once, few, many, or a class if the clone is expanded.

>TRBV5-1|TRBJ2-1|.|.
TGCGCCAGCAGCCCAATAAGCGGTACAGTTGAAGGCAAAGAGCAGTTCTTC
CASSPISGTVEGKEQFF
>TRBV29-1|TRBJ2-3|TRBD2|.
TGCAGCGTCCAACCCGGGGAGGGTACGCAGTATTTT
CSVQPGEGTQYF
>TRBV2|TRBJ2-5|TRBD2|.
TGTGCCAGCAGTATTGGACTAGCGGGATACCAAGAGACCCAGTACTTC
CASSIGLAGYQETQYF
>TRBV19|TRBJ1-6|.|.
TGTGCCAGTAGTCTGGTCCGGGGGGCCAGCTCCTATAATTCACCCCTCCACTTT
CASSLVRGASSYNSPLHF
>TRBV19|TRBJ2-7|TRBD2|.
TGTGCCAGTAGTATCCAGGGACTAGCGGGCCCCTGGAGCTCCTACGAGCAGTACTTC
CASSIQGLAGPWSSYEQYF
>TRBV11-1|TRBJ1-6|.|.
TGTGCCAGCAGCCCGCGGGGGAATAATTCACCCCTCCACTTT
CASSPRGNNSPLHF
>TRBV19|TRBJ2-6|TRBD1|few
TGTGCCAGTACCCCCTCGGGACAGGGTCATGGTGGGGCCAACGTCCTGACTTTC
CASTPSGQGHGGANVLTF
>TRBV19|TRBJ1-1|.|.
TGTGCCAGTAAGCAGTCGGGCACTGAAGCTTTCTTT
CASKQSGTEAFF
>TRBV12-3/TRBV12-4|TRBJ2-7|.|.
TGTGCCAGCGGACAGTCTTACGAGCAGTACTTC
CASGQSYEQYF
>TRBV10-3|TRBJ2-1|TRBD2|few
TGTGCCATCAGTGACCTAGCGGGCTCCTACAATGAGCAGTTCTTC
CAISDLAGSYNEQFF
>TRBV28|TRBJ2-3|TRBD2|.
TGTGCCAGCAGTTTATCGGGACTAGCGGGAGGTACAGATACGCAGTATTTT
CASSLSGLAGGTDTQYF
>TRBV29-1|TRBJ2-7|TRBD1|.
TGCAGCGTTGCAGGGACAGACGCCTACGAGCAGTACTTC
CSVAGTDAYEQYF
>TRBV6-6|TRBJ1-5|.|.
TGTGCCAGCAGCCATCGGACTGGCCCCGGAGCACCCCAGCATTTT
CASSHRTGPGAPQHF
>TRBV30|TRBJ2-5|.|.
TGTGCCTGGAAGGGCCGGACAGACCAAGAGACCCAGTACTTC
CAWKGRTDQETQYF
>TRBV4-1|TRBJ2-3|.|few
TGCGCCAGCAGCCAACAGGGATATAGCACAGATACGCAGTATTTT
CASSQQGYSTDTQYF
>TRBV28|TRBJ1-6|.|few
TGTGCCAGCAGTTTGGACCGGACTTCTTCACCCCTCCACTTT
CASSLDRTSSPLHF
>TRBV7-9|TRBJ2-2|.|.
TGTGCCAGCAGCTTAGGGCCCCTTTACACCGGGGAGCTGTTTTTT
CASSLGPLYTGELFF
>TRBV10-3|TRBJ2-1|TRBD2|.
TGTGCCACTAACCTAGCGGGGGGCTACAATGAGCAGTTCTTC
CATNLAGGYNEQFF
>TRBV6-2/TRBV6-3|TRBJ1-5|.|.
TGTGCCAGCAGTTTTACAGGGTTCGTTCAGCCCCAGCATTTT
CASSFTGFVQPQHF
>TRBV7-9|TRBJ2-3|.|.
TGTGCCAGCAGCTTCAGGGATACGCAGTATTTT
CASSFRDTQYF
>TRBV11-2|TRBJ2-2|TRBD2|.
TGTGCCAGCAGCCGGCCTAGCGGGAACACCGGGGAGCTGTTTTTT
CASSRPSGNTGELFF
>TRBV5-4|TRBJ2-7|.|.
TGTGCCAGCAGCTTGGACGGGTACGAGCAGTACTTC
CASSLDGYEQYF